One and the same sample provided the 29 T cell receptor beta chains below, sequenced in a study of blood T cell repertoires in COVID-19. The table came from immunoSEQ multiplex PCR; TCRdb's copy has only in-frame clones and leaves some out. The table has under 250,000 clones, about four fifths seen once. Sequenced material: peripheral blood. The receptors here all came from a woman aged 40 to 49 with active or convalescent COVID-19.

The rearrangement joins TRBV9 to TRBJ1-6; D is perhaps TRBD1 (5 bases). V was pared by 0 bases and J by 5 bases, with 12 bases between. CDR1 is SGDLS, CDR2 YYNGEE, per germline. The CDR3 has 16 amino acids. The CDR3 here is CASSVAAGRNNSPLHF. The CDR3 nucleotides are TGTGCCAGCAGCGTAGCCGCAGGGAGGAATAATTCACCCCTCCACTTT.

This clone appeared a single time. CDR3 DNA sequence: TGTGCCAGCAGCTTAGCCCCCACAGGGGGCAGGGACAATGAGCAGTTCTTC. Translating gives CASSLAPTGGRDNEQFF. The rearrangement uses TRBV11-3 and TRBJ2-1; 9 nucleotides line up with TRBD1. Unmatched junction bases numbered 9, after V lost 1 base and J lost 5 bases. CDR3 length: 17 residues. Germline CDR1 reads SGHNT; CDR2 reads YENEEA.

This sequence joins TRBV24-1 and TRBJ2-1; the D is unclear. The V gene lost 2 bases and the J gene lost 7 bases, with 14 bases spanning the gap. Germline CDR1 reads KGHDR; CDR2 reads SFDVKD. The CDR3 totals 15 residues. This chain's CDR3 is CATSDSDWFGNEQFF. CDR3 in DNA: TGTGCCACCAGTGATTCCGACTGGTTTGGGAATGAGCAGTTCTTC.

V usage is TRBV7-2 and J usage is TRBJ2-5; weak D call: TRBD1 (5 bases). CDR1 and CDR2 from the germline V gene are SGHTA and FQGNSA. Trimming cost V 3 bases and J 3 bases, with 8 bases left between them. CDR3 length: 13 amino acids. The CDR3 region has the DNA TGTGCCAGCAGCTTGACAGTGGAAGAGACCCAGTACTTC. This translates into CASSLTVEETQYF.

This chain links TRBV28 with TRBJ2-3; 9 bases are a match to TRBD1. The CDR3 extends over 15 amino acids. V dropped 6 bases and J dropped 0; count of bases not matched to a gene: 4. CDR1 MDHEN and CDR2 SYDVKM come from the germline V gene. The CDR3 spells CASRPGTGSTDTQYF. The DNA for the CDR3 is TGTGCCAGCAGACCGGGGACAGGGAGCACAGATACGCAGTATTTT.

The chain has TRBV7-9 and TRBJ2-7; D gene unclear. The CDR3 has 13 residues. V lost 5 bases, J lost 5 bases, and 13 bases lay in between. Germline CDR1 is SEHNR and CDR2 is FQNEAQ (reference sequence). CDR3 in amino acids: CASSHDFRDEQYF. The DNA for the CDR3 is TGTGCCAGCAGCCATGACTTCCGAGACGAGCAGTACTTC.

This rearrangement joins TRBV21-1 to TRBJ1-5; the table gives TRBD1 as D, unverified against the DNA. TRBV21-1 is a listed pseudogene. The CDR3 contains 14 residues. The CDR3 DNA reads TGTGCCAGCACCATAGGGGAATGGCGTCAGCCCCAGCATTTT. Protein sequence: CASTIGEWRQPQHF.

A few counts support this clone. CDR3 bases: TGTGCCAGTCGAAGGGGTTTCACCGGGGAGCTGTTTTTT. The encoded protein is CASRRGFTGELFF. The chain couples TRBV27 to TRBJ2-2; possible D gene TRBD1, 5 bases. V was clipped by 9 bases and J by 4 bases, with 12 bases between them. The CDR3 is 13 amino acids. Germline-derived CDR1 and CDR2 are MNHEY and SMNVEV (reference sequence).

The chain joins TRBV30 to TRBJ1-2; TRBD1 agrees at 9 bases. The CDR3 extends over 13 amino acids. From germline, CDR1 is GTSNPN and CDR2 SVGIG (reference sequence). V shed 1 base and J 3 bases; nucleotides not matched to a gene: 0. The CDR3 here is CAWSGTGDYGYTF. Written as DNA, the CDR3 is TGTGCCTGGAGTGGGACAGGGGACTATGGCTACACCTTC.

The chain recombines TRBV6-5 with TRBJ2-3, with D perhaps matching TRBD2 (5 bases). Trimming took 7 bases from V and 2 from J, leaving 13 bases between them. CDR1 is MNHEY and CDR2 is SVGAGI in the germline V gene. The CDR3 sequence is 14 residues long. CDR3 nucleotide sequence: TGTGCCAGCAAGGAGGCAGTGGCCACAGATACGCAGTATTTT. It is translated as CASKEAVATDTQYF.

The V gene is TRBV28, the J gene TRBJ2-3, with D possibly being TRBD1 (5 bases). Deletions cut 6 bases from V and 2 bases from J, with 21 bases between. Germline V lookup: CDR1 MDHEN, CDR2 SYDVKM. The CDR3 runs to 17 residues. The CDR3 here is CASSQATVTFTTDTQYF. The DNA of the CDR3 is TGTGCCAGCAGCCAAGCGACAGTTACCTTTACCACAGATACGCAGTATTTT.

The chain carries TRBV6-5 and TRBJ1-5, with D tentatively TRBD1 (5 bases). Trimming cost V 0 bases and J 7 bases, with 13 bases left between them. From germline, CDR1 is MNHEY and CDR2 SVGAGI. This CDR3 is built from 15 residues. The CDR3 sequence: CASSYSIGGDQPQHF. Written as DNA, the CDR3 is TGTGCCAGCAGTTACTCGATCGGAGGGGACCAGCCCCAGCATTTT.

This clone has only a few counts. The gene calls are TRBV4-3 and TRBJ1-1, with TRBD1 matching 8 bases. Trimming removed 4 bases from V and 4 bases from J; junction bases left unmatched: 11. This CDR3 region has 16 residues. CDR1 and CDR2 from the germline V gene are LGHNA and YSLEER. The CDR3 DNA reads as TGCGCCAGCAGCCGAAGGACAGGGTATACTAGCACTGAAGCTTTCTTT. This encodes CASSRRTGYTSTEAFF.

The chain joins TRBV24-1 to TRBJ2-3; 14 bases are shared with TRBD2. The germline gives CDR1 KGHDR, CDR2 SFDVKD. V lost 5 bases and J lost 1; bases outside the gene matches: 19. This CDR3 has 22 residues. The CDR3 DNA reads as TGTGCCACCAGTGGAATTTTGGGGACTAGCGGGGGCCCCTGGGGGGGCACAGATACGCAGTATTTT. Translating it yields CATSGILGTSGGPWGGTDTQYF.

The chain recombines TRBV24-1 with TRBJ1-1; no reliable D call. This CDR3 spans 14 amino acids. Germline V gives CDR1 KGHDR, CDR2 SFDVKD. Trimming cost V 3 bases and J 2 bases, with 9 bases left between them. CDR3 sequence reads: CATSDPSDNTEAFF. CDR3 DNA: TGTGCCACCAGTGATCCCTCAGATAACACTGAAGCTTTCTTT.

The rearrangement uses TRBV29-1 and TRBJ2-5; 9 bases align to TRBD1. Germline trimming cut 1 base from V and 4 bases from J; bases unmatched to any gene: 7. CDR1 is SQVTM, CDR2 ANQGSEA, per germline. The CDR3 contains 15 residues. The CDR3 DNA follows: TGCAGCGTTGAAGGGGGACAGGGAGGTGGAGAGACCCAGTACTTC. Protein product: CSVEGGQGGGETQYF. Together with reference TRBV29-1 and TRBJ2-5, the CDR3 gives the full variable domain: SAVISQKPSRDICQRGTSLTIQCQVDSQVTMMFWYRQQPGQSLTLIATANQGSEATYESGFVIDKFPISRPNLTFSTLTVSNMSPEDSSIYLCSVEGGQGGGETQYFGPGTRLLVL.

The CDR3 nucleotides are TGTGCCAGCAGCTTACAAGGGGCAGACAACACCGGGGAGCTGTTTTTT. Protein sequence: CASSLQGADNTGELFF. The chain has TRBV7-8 and TRBJ2-2; TRBD1 might be the D (5 bases). Between the trimmed V and J ends, which lost 2 bases and 2 bases, there was a span of 12 bases. The CDR3 sequence is 16 residues long. Germline CDR1 and CDR2: SGHVS and FQNEAQ.

The CDR3 is CASSSGTSGRMQYF. The DNA of the CDR3 is TGTGCCAGCAGCTCCGGGACTAGCGGGAGGATGCAGTACTTC. The chain has TRBV7-2 and TRBJ2-7; 15 bases agree with TRBD2. V dropped 4 bases and J dropped 9; count of bases not matched to a gene: 4. This CDR3 comprises 14 residues. Germline CDR1 and CDR2: SGHTA and FQGNSA.

The chain uses TRBV29-1 and TRBJ1-5, with D perhaps TRBD1 (6 bases). Germline loops: CDR1 SQVTM, CDR2 ANQGSEA. Trimming removed 4 bases from V and 6 bases from J, with 10 bases in between. There are 12 residues in the CDR3. CDR3 region: CSVGLGGQPQHF. Written as DNA, the CDR3 is TGCAGCGTTGGGCTAGGGGGTCAGCCCCAGCATTTT.

The chain carries TRBV7-9 and TRBJ2-3, with TRBD2 identical over 8 bases. V lost 0 bases to trimming and J lost 2 bases; unmatched junction nucleotides: 7. The germline V gene encodes CDR1 SEHNR and CDR2 FQNEAQ (reference sequence). There are 17 residues in the CDR3. In DNA form, the CDR3 reads TGTGCCAGCAGCTTAGCGTGGGCCGGGGGGGCCACAGATACGCAGTATTTT. This encodes CASSLAWAGGATDTQYF.

The V and J genes are TRBV5-4 and TRBJ2-1; 13 bases are shared with TRBD2. V lost 2 bases, J lost 5 bases, and 1 base stayed unmatched. The CDR3 has 15 residues. Germline V CDR1 and CDR2: SGHNT, YYREEE (reference sequence). In DNA, the CDR3 is TGTGCCAGCAGCTTAGGACTAGCGGGAGACAATGAGCAGTTCTTC. It codes for CASSLGLAGDNEQFF.

The V call is TRBV24-1, the J call TRBJ1-2, with unresolved D. CDR1 and CDR2 (germline): KGHDR, SFDVKD. The CDR3 extends over 15 amino acids. Between the trimmed V and J ends, which lost 2 bases and 3 bases, there was a span of 12 bases. The CDR3 spells CATSDSTGYHYGYTF. The CDR3 nucleotides are TGTGCCACCAGTGATTCGACCGGGTACCACTATGGCTACACCTTC.

DNA for the CDR3: TGTGCCAGCAGTGCCGACAGGGCAACTAATGAAAAACTGTTTTTT. This gives the protein CASSADRATNEKLFF. The chain has TRBV2 and TRBJ1-4; 7 positions agree with TRBD1. V shed 4 bases and J 0 bases; nucleotides not matched to a gene: 2. Germline CDR1 SNHLY, CDR2 FYNNEI. The CDR3 runs 15 residues.

V and J are TRBV24-1 and TRBJ2-5; 7 bases fit TRBD1. The germline V gene encodes CDR1 KGHDR and CDR2 SFDVKD. After removal of 0 bases from V and 4 bases from J, the junction contained 4 bases not matched to a gene. This CDR3 contains 15 residues. CDR3 bases: TGTGCCACCAGTGATTTGCAAGGGGGCCCAGAGACCCAGTACTTC. Translation: CATSDLQGGPETQYF.

The chain links TRBV5-4 to TRBJ1-1; 8 positions match TRBD1. The CDR3 extends over 14 amino acids. V gave up 4 bases and J gave up 0 bases; unmatched junction bases: 2. CDR1 and CDR2 (germline): SGHNT, YYREEE (reference sequence). The DNA for the CDR3 is TGTGCCAGCAGCCTGGGACAGGTGAACACTGAAGCTTTCTTT. This gives the protein CASSLGQVNTEAFF.

V is TRBV6-1 and J is TRBJ2-7; 7 nucleotides agree with TRBD1. V shed 5 bases, J shed 0 bases, and the junction held 4 bases outside the gene matches. The CDR3 has 14 amino acids. CDR1 MNHNS and CDR2 SASEGT come from the germline V gene. CDR3 in DNA: TGTGCCAGCAGTCAAAGGGACAGCTCCTACGAGCAGTACTTC. It encodes CASSQRDSSYEQYF.

Note on this clone: The junction departs from germline at one end; a sequencing error may be responsible. The chain recombines TRBV9 with TRBJ1-2; maybe TRBD1 (6 bases). The V gene's germline CDR1 is SGDLS and CDR2 YYNGEE. The CDR3 runs 16 residues. The CDR3 nucleotides are TGTGCCCGCAGCGTAGGGGGGAGGGGAGGTACTTATGGCTACACCTTC. Translating gives CARSVGGRGGTYGYTF.

This clone was seen just once. The chain carries TRBV24-1 and TRBJ2-2, with D possibly being TRBD2 (6 bases). The germline V and J ends were trimmed by 2 bases and 7 bases, with 7 bases remaining between them. This CDR3 region has 13 residues. CDR1 is KGHDR and CDR2 is SFDVKD in the germline V gene. The CDR3 nucleotides read TGTGCCACCAGTGATTGGGGGGTCGGGGAGCTGTTTTTT. This encodes CATSDWGVGELFF.

The chain links TRBV5-1 to TRBJ2-3, with 11 bases that match TRBD2. The CDR3 length is 19 residues. With V trimmed by 3 bases and J by 3 bases, 15 bases remained unmatched. Germline CDR1 is SGHRS and CDR2 is YFSETQ. CDR3: CASSSGLAGGTGGTDTQYF. The CDR3 nucleotides read TGCGCCAGCAGCTCTGGACTAGCGGGCGGGACTGGGGGTACAGATACGCAGTATTTT.